This T cell receptor beta chain was sequenced in a study of blood T cell repertoires in COVID-19. About the research overall: Sample material is recorded as cDNA or gDNA derived from T cells, B-cell-depleted T cells, or PBMCs.

This clone has just one count. CDR3 length equals 15 residues. V lost 4 bases to trimming and J lost 4 bases; unmatched junction nucleotides: 6. Germline V CDR1 and CDR2: SGHDT, YYEEEE. In the authors' methods: Amplifying reference gene primers gave estimates of nucleated cell counts. Some clones are missing from TCRdb's copy, which holds only in-frame ones; the method was immunoSEQ multiplex PCR. V and J calls and clone size are those listed in that table; D and trimming were worked out from the DNA. The table shows 150,000 to 200,000 clones, with about 86% occurring only once. The TCR was taken from a man aged 50 or older with active or convalescent COVID-19. The chain links TRBV5-6 to TRBJ1-4, with TRBD1 matching 8 bases. Sequenced: peripheral blood. This chain's CDR3 is CASSRTGFDNEKLFF. The CDR3 DNA reads TGTGCCAGCAGCCGGACAGGGTTCGATAATGAAAAACTGTTTTTT.